These 27 T cell receptor beta chains were all obtained from the same sample, sequenced in a study of T cell repertoires in cytomegalovirus infection. Antigens for these TCRs are unknown. MiXCR, applied by TCRdb to the reads, yields one record per CDR3 protein. The table lists fewer than 850,000 distinct CDR3 sequences, under 35% of them singletons. The specimen was cultured CD8+ T cells from PBMCs, collected from culture after CMV antigen stimulation. All receptors come from a human donor in good health (CMV status not recorded). Some clones in this sample may be carry-over from other donors' samples.

As regards this clonotype: One end of the junction fails to match germline, which may point to a read error. The gene calls are TRBV7-8 and TRBJ2-7; D perhaps matches TRBD2 (6 bases). Germline lookup yields CDR1 SGHVS and CDR2 FQNEAQ. The CDR3 is 13 residues long. In DNA, the CDR3 is TGTGCCAGCAGCAGGCGGGACGCCTACGATCAGTACTTC. Translating it yields CASSRRDAYDQYF.

The chain uses TRBV7-9 and TRBJ2-7; TRBD1 aligns across 8 bases. V trimming: 5 bases; J trimming: 4 bases; junction bases outside the gene matches: 7. The CDR3 has 14 amino acids. CDR1 and CDR2 from the germline V gene are SEHNR and FQNEAQ (reference sequence). CDR3 loop: CASSPQGVPYEQYV. The CDR3 DNA reads TGTGCCAGCAGCCCACAGGGGGTACCTTACGAGCAGTACGTC.

The chain links TRBV20-1 to TRBJ1-1; D is uncertain. Per germline, CDR1 DFQATT and CDR2 SNEGSKA (reference sequence). The CDR3 sequence is 13 residues long. Trimming cost V 0 bases and J 5 bases, with 10 bases left between them. The CDR3 region is CSARDWGGTEAFF. The CDR3 DNA follows: TGCAGTGCTAGAGATTGGGGAGGGACTGAAGCTTTCTTT.

This clonotype was observed many times. This chain joins TRBV7-9 and TRBJ1-1; no definite D call. CDR1 is SEHNR, CDR2 FQNEAQ, per germline (reference sequence). Trimming removed 8 bases from V and 1 base from J, with 11 bases in between. The CDR3 runs to 13 residues. CDR3 sequence: CASADGRNTEAFF. CDR3 nucleotide sequence: TGTGCCAGCGCGGACGGGAGGAACACTGAAGCTTTCTTT.

This clonotype was detected only a few times. The gene calls are TRBV7-9 and TRBJ2-1; 10 bases are shared with TRBD1. Germline trimming cut 1 base from V and 6 bases from J; bases unmatched to any gene: 6. The CDR3 is 16 residues long. Per the germline V gene, CDR1 is SEHNR and CDR2 is FQNEAQ (reference sequence). CDR3 sequence reads: CASSLGQGASRNEQFF. As DNA, the CDR3 is TGTGCCAGCAGCTTAGGACAGGGGGCGTCTCGCAATGAGCAGTTCTTC.

This clonotype has only a few counts. The rearrangement uses TRBV7-2 and TRBJ2-7; perhaps D is TRBD1 or TRBD2 (5 bases each). Germline CDR1 SGHTA, CDR2 FQGNSA. The ends were cut back, 4 bases at V and 0 bases at J, with 10 bases in the middle. This CDR3 has 14 amino acids. This chain's CDR3 is CASSSGRGSYEQYV. CDR3 sequence (DNA): TGTGCCAGCAGCTCGGGACGTGGCTCCTACGAGCAGTACGTC.

This sequence joins TRBV10-3 and TRBJ2-7; no clear D. Germline loops: CDR1 ENHRY, CDR2 SYGVKD. This CDR3 comprises 13 residues. V shed 9 bases and J shed 4 bases, with 16 bases lying between them. The CDR3 DNA sequence: TGTGCCATAAGGGAAGGGCCTGAATACGAGCAGTACTTC. It is translated as CAIREGPEYEQYF.

This chain links TRBV20-1 with TRBJ2-7; D might be TRBD1 (6 bases). The CDR3 runs to 13 residues. Trimming took 6 bases from V and 4 from J, leaving 16 bases between them. CDR1 is DFQATT, CDR2 SNEGSKA, per germline (reference sequence). The CDR3 DNA reads TGCAGTGCCCCTAAGGACAGTAAATACGAGCAGTACGTC. This encodes CSAPKDSKYEQYV.

In its sample, this clonotype was seen a few times. This chain joins TRBV5-1 and TRBJ2-2; 9 bases are a match to TRBD1. Germline CDR1 is SGHRS and CDR2 is YFSETQ. The CDR3 covers 15 residues. V was pared by 3 bases and J by 5 bases, with 5 bases of the junction left unmatched. In DNA, the CDR3 is TGCGCCAGCAGCTCGGACAGGGGAGGAACCGGGGAGCTGTTTTTT. Residues: CASSSDRGGTGELFF. Full variable domain (remainder filled in from reference TRBV5-1 and TRBJ2-2): KAGVTQTPRYLIKTRGQQVTLSCSPISGHRSVSWYQQTPGQGLQFLFEYFSETQRNKGNFPGRFSGRQFSNSRSEMNVSTLELGDSALYLCASSSDRGGTGELFFGEGSRLTVL.

This clonotype was counted between two and nine times. The V gene is TRBV4-1, the J gene TRBJ1-1; no reliable D call. Germline V gene sequence: CDR1 MGHRA, CDR2 YSYEKL. The CDR3 totals 14 residues. V lost 1 base to trimming and J lost 3 bases, with 9 bases between them. The CDR3 reads CASSQVGKDTEAFF. The CDR3 DNA follows: TGCGCCAGCAGCCAAGTAGGGAAGGACACTGAAGCTTTCTTT.

Concerning this clonotype itself: An end of the junction does not agree with germline; a read error may underlie this. This chain uses TRBV12-3 or TRBV12-4 with TRBJ2-1; 7 bases fit TRBD1. The CDR3 contains 11 residues. The CDR3 is CASSGPTQGVF. The CDR3 coding sequence is TGTGCCAGCAGCGGGCCGACGCAGGGGGTCTTC.

On this clonotype: Lacking the conserved final phenylalanine or tryptophan, this CDR3 likely reflects a read error. The chain employs TRBV7-9 and TRBJ1-5; weak D call: TRBD1 (6 bases). The germline V gene has CDR1 SEHNR and CDR2 FQNEAQ (reference sequence). V was clipped by 4 bases and J by 4 bases, with 20 bases between them. The CDR3 has 17 residues. CDR3 residues: CASSSADSFLGNQPQHL. In nucleotides, the CDR3 is TGTGCCAGCAGCTCGGCGGACAGCTTTCTAGGGAATCAGCCCCAGCATCTT.

This chain connects TRBV5-4 to TRBJ2-5, with D perhaps given as TRBD1 or TRBD2 (5 bases each). Germline V gene data show CDR1 as SGHNT and CDR2 as YYREEE (reference sequence). The length of the CDR3 is 16 residues. With 3 bases removed from V and 0 bases from J, the gap between germline ends came to 15 bases. CDR3 nucleotide sequence: TGTGCCAGCAGCTCACGTCAGGGAGCGTACCAAGAGACCCAGTACTTC. This translates into CASSSRQGAYQETQYF.

This chain links TRBV4-3 with TRBJ2-5; 7 bases line up with TRBD2. With 4 bases clipped from V and 0 bases from J, the junction kept 5 bases outside the gene matches. The CDR3 runs 15 residues. Germline CDR1 reads LGHNA; CDR2 reads YSLEER. The CDR3 nucleotides read TGCGCCAGCAGCCGTCCCACTAGCGACCAAGAGACCCAGTACTTC. Translated, it gives CASSRPTSDQETQYF.

This chain connects TRBV5-3 to TRBJ2-1; a possible D gene is TRBD1 (5 bases). TRBV5-3 is an open reading frame, and its role is uncertain. V lost 8 bases to trimming and J lost 1 base, with 19 bases between them. This CDR3 has 16 amino acids. The CDR3 loop reads CASRSIGVESYNEQFF. The CDR3 nucleotides are TGTGCCAGCAGGTCGATAGGGGTGGAGTCCTACAATGAGCAGTTCTTC.

This clonotype was detected only a few times. This chain connects TRBV5-6 to TRBJ2-2; D unresolved. V was clipped by 2 bases and J by 4 bases, with 6 bases between them. The CDR3 covers 13 residues. Germline CDR1 reads SGHDT; CDR2 reads YYEEEE. The CDR3, as DNA: TGTGCCAGCAGCTTTATCCCCACCGGGGAGCTGTTTTTT. Protein sequence: CASSFIPTGELFF.

In its sample, this clonotype was seen a few times. V and J are TRBV20-1 and TRBJ2-2, with TRBD2 matching over 10 bases. With 6 bases clipped from V and 2 bases from J, the junction kept 9 bases outside the gene matches. Germline CDR1 is DFQATT and CDR2 is SNEGSKA (reference sequence). This CDR3 is 16 amino acids long. DNA of the CDR3: TGCAGTGCAGGGTGGGCTAGCGGGGGAAACACCGGGGAGCTGTTTTTT. This sequence encodes CSAGWASGGNTGELFF.

The CDR3 sequence: CASSYSSRPLHDGYTF. The CDR3, as DNA: TGTGCCAGCAGTTACTCGAGTCGGCCGCTCCATGATGGCTACACCTTC. This chain connects TRBV6-6 to TRBJ1-2; D unclear. From germline, CDR1 is MNHNY and CDR2 SVGAGI (reference sequence). The CDR3 extends over 16 amino acids. Trimming took off 0 bases at V and 6 bases at J, with 17 bases between the two ends.

In the case of this clonotype: A much larger clone is a single base away; this may be a read error. V usage is TRBV7-2 and J usage is TRBJ1-1; a weak D match, TRBD1 (5 bases). This CDR3 has 12 residues. Per germline, CDR1 SGHTA and CDR2 FQGNSA. With 5 bases removed from V and 10 bases from J, the gap between germline ends came to 14 bases. CDR3 sequence (DNA): TGTGCCAGCAGCCCGAGGGGCCTAGGAGCTTTCTTT. It translates to CASSPRGLGAFF.

The chain is built from TRBV19 and TRBJ2-1, with D uncertain. The V gene lost 1 base and the J gene lost 9 bases, with 7 bases spanning the gap. The V gene's germline CDR1 is LNHDA and CDR2 SQIVND (reference sequence). The CDR3 sequence is 12 residues long. DNA of the CDR3: TGTGCCAGTAGTATAGGCAGGACTGAGCAGTTCTTC. Encoded protein: CASSIGRTEQFF. Full variable domain (rest looked up from reference TRBV19 and TRBJ2-1): DGGITQSPKYLFRKEGQNVTLSCEQNLNHDAMYWYRQDPGQGLRLIYYSQIVNDFQKGDIAEGYSVSREKKESFPLTVTSAQKNPTAFYLCASSIGRTEQFFGPGTRLTVL.

As to this clonotype: Being one base from a much bigger clone, this may be a read error. This chain uses TRBV7-6 with TRBJ1-1; D perhaps matches TRBD1 (5 bases). CDR3 length: 13 amino acids. Germline V gene lookup returns CDR1 SGHVS and CDR2 FNYEAQ. DNA for the CDR3: TGTGTCAGCAGCCAGGGAACGAACACTGAAGCTTTCTTT. It yields the protein CVSSQGTNTEAFF.

At least ten counts were recorded for this clonotype. This chain joins TRBV19 and TRBJ2-1, with TRBD1 matching over 9 bases. This CDR3 spans 15 amino acids. V was pared by 9 bases and J by 4 bases, with 10 bases of the junction left unmatched. Germline lookup yields CDR1 LNHDA and CDR2 SQIVND (reference sequence). The CDR3, as DNA: TGTGCCAGCAGCTCCGGGACAGGGTCGTACAATGAGCAGTTCTTC. It is translated as CASSSGTGSYNEQFF.

There are many counts of this clonotype. This chain joins TRBV12-3 or TRBV12-4 and TRBJ1-1, with 11 nucleotides matching TRBD1. This CDR3 has 15 amino acids. V trimming: 5 bases; J trimming: 8 bases; junction bases outside the gene matches: 10. CDR3 nucleotides: TGTGCCAGCAGTCCCTCGGACAGGGGGCTGGCGGAAGCTTTCTTT. Translation: CASSPSDRGLAEAFF.

The chain links TRBV27 to TRBJ1-1; D not certain. Germline values: CDR1 MNHEY, CDR2 SMNVEV (reference sequence). Trimming took 3 bases from V and 5 from J, leaving 19 bases between them. This CDR3 spans 16 amino acids. The CDR3 DNA is TGTGCCAGCAGTTTTTTGAGGCAGGCCCCGGGGACTGAAGCTTTCTTT. Translation: CASSFLRQAPGTEAFF.

Only a few counts were recorded for this clonotype. V usage is TRBV6-5 and J usage is TRBJ1-1, with 7 bases identical to TRBD1. After removal of 4 bases from V and 3 bases from J, the junction contained 8 bases not matched to a gene. From germline, CDR1 is MNHEY and CDR2 SVGAGI. CDR3 length: 15 residues. The CDR3: CASSFHRGTDTEAFF. The CDR3 DNA sequence: TGTGCCAGCAGTTTCCACAGGGGTACCGACACTGAAGCTTTCTTT.

V is TRBV7-9 and J is TRBJ1-1, with 7 bases fitting TRBD1. The V gene's germline CDR1 is SEHNR and CDR2 FQNEAQ (reference sequence). The CDR3 contains 15 residues. J lost 6 bases, V lost 3 bases, and 10 bases had no gene match. This CDR3 reads CASSLSTGVKAEAFF. For the CDR3, the DNA is TGTGCCAGCAGCTTGAGTACAGGGGTTAAAGCTGAAGCTTTCTTT.

This clonotype was observed at least ten times. This chain joins TRBV7-8 and TRBJ1-6; D gene unclear. V was clipped by 0 bases and J by 7 bases, with 10 bases between them. The V gene's germline CDR1 is SGHVS and CDR2 FQNEAQ. The CDR3 sequence is 15 residues long. DNA for the CDR3: TGTGCCAGCAGCTTAGCAGGGAACCCCAATTCACCCCTCCACTTT. Protein: CASSLAGNPNSPLHF.